A selection of T cell receptor beta chains follows, all from one sample in a study of shared clonotypes between healthy human individuals. The protocol was immunoSEQ multiplex PCR, while the TCRdb copy is restricted to in-frame clones and leaves out a portion. This table has hundreds of thousands of clones, about 95% appearing once. Specimen: naive CD8+ T cells sorted from blood. Receptors originate from a woman between 25 and 40 years old in good health. CDR3s include the opening cysteine and the closing phenylalanine or tryptophan. D genes are given only for firm matches. The size entry is marked missing in some rows and otherwise reads once, few, many or a size class.

V: TRBV6-6
size: .
J: TRBJ2-7
D: .
DNA: TGTGCCAGCAGTTATGGCGGACAGTCCCTGGGGTACGAGCAGTACTTC
CDR3: CASSYGGQSLGYEQYF

V: TRBV30
size: few
J: TRBJ2-2
D: .
DNA: TGTGCCTGGACAGGTCGGGAGACCGGGGAGCTGTTTTTT
CDR3: CAWTGRETGELFF

V: TRBV28
size: .
J: TRBJ2-6
D: TRBD1
DNA: TGTGCCAGCAATTGGGACAGGGAAGCCGGGGCCAACGTCCTGACTTTC
CDR3: CASNWDREAGANVLTF

V: TRBV7-6
size: .
J: TRBJ2-1
D: TRBD2
DNA: TGTGCCAGCAGCTTAATACTAGCGGAGGGCTACAATGAGCAGTTCTTC
CDR3: CASSLILAEGYNEQFF

V: TRBV29-1
size: .
J: TRBJ1-1
D: .
DNA: TGCAGCGCAACAGCGACCGCTGTCGCTGAAGCTTTCTTT
CDR3: CSATATAVAEAFF

V: TRBV27
size: .
J: TRBJ2-1
D: .
DNA: TGTGCCAGCAGTCTACCCGGGACACTACTTCGGGAGCAGTTCTTC
CDR3: CASSLPGTLLREQFF

V: TRBV5-6
size: .
J: TRBJ1-2
D: .
DNA: TGTGCCAGCAGCCTTTGGCCCATGAGAGGCTACACCTTC
CDR3: CASSLWPMRGYTF

V: TRBV18
size: .
J: TRBJ2-7
D: .
DNA: TGTGCCAGCTCACCTTCAGTATCCGGCGAGCAGTACTTC
CDR3: CASSPSVSGEQYF

V: TRBV14
size: .
J: TRBJ1-1
D: TRBD1
DNA: TGTGCCAGCAGCTCCCACCCCCAGACAGGGGATATGTGGAACACTGAAGCTTTCTTT
CDR3: CASSSHPQTGDMWNTEAFF

V: TRBV7-2
size: once
J: TRBJ2-2
D: TRBD1
DNA: TGTGCCAGCGCGACAGGGCTTTACACCGGGGAGCTGTTTTTT
CDR3: CASATGLYTGELFF

V: TRBV6-1
size: .
J: TRBJ1-5
D: TRBD1
DNA: TGTGCCAGCAGTCCGGACAGGGGCGGCAATCAGCCCCAGCATTTT
CDR3: CASSPDRGGNQPQHF

V: TRBV5-1
size: once
J: TRBJ1-1
D: .
DNA: TGCGCCAGCAGCTTTGGGGGGAACACTGAAGCTTTCTTT
CDR3: CASSFGGNTEAFF

V: TRBV2
size: .
J: TRBJ2-7
D: TRBD2
DNA: TGTGCCATCAAAACGAGCGGGACTGACGGCTCCTACGAGCAGTACTTC
CDR3: CAIKTSGTDGSYEQYF

V: TRBV7-9
size: .
J: TRBJ1-5
D: TRBD1
DNA: TGTGCCAGCAGCTTCGGACAGGGGGCAAATCAGCCCCAGCATTTT
CDR3: CASSFGQGANQPQHF

V: TRBV13
size: .
J: TRBJ1-1
D: .
DNA: TGTGCCAGCAGCTTCGGGGCGAACACTGAAGCTTTCTTT
CDR3: CASSFGANTEAFF

V: TRBV28
size: .
J: TRBJ1-5
D: .
DNA: TGTGCCAGCATGGACAGACAGGATCGTCAGCCCCAGCATTTT
CDR3: CASMDRQDRQPQHF

V: TRBV28
size: .
J: TRBJ2-3
D: .
DNA: TGTACCCCCTCGACGCAGTATTTT
CDR3: CTPSTQYF

V: TRBV11-1
size: .
J: TRBJ1-1
D: .
DNA: TGTGCCAGCAGCTCTGGTGGCGCTGAAGCTTTCTTT
CDR3: CASSSGGAEAFF